This T cell receptor beta chain appears in the sequencing data of a study of blood T cell repertoires in COVID-19. Study overall: From the United States, Italy and Spain came samples of acute and convalescent COVID-19. Nucleic acid was either cDNA or gDNA, and it came from T cells, B-cell-depleted T cells, or PBMCs.

From germline, CDR1 is LGHDT and CDR2 YNNKEL (reference sequence). The CDR3 consists of 16 residues. Trimming removed 1 base from V and 4 bases from J, with 17 bases in between. Study processing details: Amplification of reference gene primers provided the estimated nucleated cell counts. Profiled with immunoSEQ multiplex PCR; TCRdb holds only in-frame clones, not every one. From that table come the V and J calls and clone size; the DNA was used to work out D and trimming. The table lists approximately 260,000 clones, roughly four fifths of them singletons. Recovery among Cohort 3 donors was established by two negative PCRs, clearance, or symptom resolution.

Sequences were obtained from PBMCs or T cells enriched from blood (not recorded which). The source of this sequence is a man between 50 and 59 years old who had recovered from COVID-19. This chain links TRBV3-1 (or the pseudogene TRBV3-2) with TRBJ2-7; tentatively, D is TRBD1 (5 bases). The chain's CDR3 is CASSQGDSVSRYEQYF. DNA of the CDR3: TGTGCCAGCAGCCAAGGCGACAGTGTCTCTAGGTACGAGCAGTACTTC.